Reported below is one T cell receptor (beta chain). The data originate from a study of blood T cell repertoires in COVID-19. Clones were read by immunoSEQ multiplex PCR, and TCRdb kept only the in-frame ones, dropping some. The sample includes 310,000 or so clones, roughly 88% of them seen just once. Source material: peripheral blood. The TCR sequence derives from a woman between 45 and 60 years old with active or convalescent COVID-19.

This CDR3 reads CASSPYGQNTEAFF. The DNA for the CDR3 is TGTGCCAGCAGCCCCTATGGACAGAACACTGAAGCTTTCTTT. The V gene is TRBV9, the J gene TRBJ1-1; possible D gene TRBD1, 5 bases. V was cut by 4 bases and J by 1 base, with 11 bases left in between. CDR3 length equals 14 residues. CDR1 and CDR2 from the germline V gene are SGDLS and YYNGEE.